Listed below are T cell receptor beta chains from one sample, sequenced in a study of T cells after posttransplantation cyclophosphamide. The repertoire was sequenced with immunoSEQ multiplex PCR; TCRdb's copy has only in-frame clones and lacks some. The data show tens of thousands of clones, almost 75% seen once. The sequenced material came from memory CD4+ T cells sorted from PBMCs. These receptors all come from a woman aged 55 to 70 in good health, CMV-negative, and a related stem cell transplant donor. CDR3s include the opening cysteine and the closing phenylalanine or tryptophan. D genes are given only for firm matches. The size field is filled for only some rows; it gives once, few, many or a size class.

d_call clone_size j_call v_call cdr3_aa cdr3_nt
TRBD2 - TRBJ2-3 TRBV7-9 CASRLIGTSDTDTQYF TGTGCCAGCAGGCTAATCGGGACTAGCGACACAGATACGCAGTATTTT
TRBD2 - TRBJ2-7 TRBV11-2 CASSPGLAGGEQYF TGTGCCAGCAGCCCGGGACTAGCGGGAGGTGAGCAGTACTTC
TRBD1 - TRBJ2-7 TRBV5-8 CASSSGQGFNEQYF TGTGCCAGCAGCTCGGGACAGGGGTTCAACGAGCAGTACTTC
- - TRBJ2-7 TRBV7-9 CAAARRGIHEQYF TGTGCCGCAGCCCGGAGGGGAATCCACGAGCAGTACTTC
TRBD2 - TRBJ2-3 TRBV7-2 CASSPRVLAGWDTQYF TGTGCCAGCAGCCCGCGAGTTCTAGCGGGGTGGGATACGCAGTATTTT
- - TRBJ2-7 TRBV6-1 CATRDNLGNEQYF TGTGCGACAAGGGACAACTTGGGCAACGAGCAGTACTTC
TRBD2 - TRBJ2-1 TRBV28 CASSAVASGVNEQFF TGTGCCAGCAGCGCCGTAGCTAGCGGGGTCAATGAGCAGTTCTTC
TRBD1 few TRBJ2-6 TRBV15 CATSRDPGTGGNVLTF TGTGCCACCAGCAGAGATCCCGGGACAGGGGGCAACGTCCTGACTTTC
- - TRBJ2-5 TRBV7-8 CASRPTGTPGETQYF TGTGCCAGCAGACCGACCGGGACACCGGGGGAGACCCAGTACTTC
TRBD2 - TRBJ2-3 TRBV7-2 CASRSPPGLARDTQYF TGTGCCAGCAGGTCACCGCCGGGACTAGCGAGAGATACGCAGTATTTT
- - TRBJ2-6 TRBV7-9 CASSYGSSGANVLTF TGTGCCAGCAGCTATGGGAGCTCTGGGGCCAACGTCCTGACTTTC
- few TRBJ1-1 TRBV5-1 CASRPTGFGTEAFF TGCGCCAGCAGACCTACAGGGTTTGGTACCGAAGCTTTCTTT
TRBD2 once TRBJ2-2 TRBV28 CASSLAGGPNGELFF TGTGCCAGCAGTTTAGCGGGAGGGCCTAACGGGGAGCTGTTTTTT
TRBD1 - TRBJ1-4 TRBV28 CASVAGGIREKLFF TGTGCCAGCGTCGCAGGGGGGATCCGCGAAAAACTGTTTTTT
TRBD2 - TRBJ2-1 TRBV4-2 CASSQATSGVPYNEQFF TGTGCCAGCAGCCAAGCGACTAGCGGGGTCCCCTACAATGAGCAGTTCTTC
TRBD1 - TRBJ2-5 TRBV5-1 CASSSQGAETQYF TGCGCCAGCAGCTCCCAGGGGGCCGAGACCCAGTACTTC
TRBD1 once TRBJ2-7 TRBV7-2 CASSLKGQGAYEQYF TGTGCCAGCAGCTTGAAGGGACAGGGGGCCTACGAGCAGTACTTC
TRBD1 - TRBJ1-2 TRBV5-6 CASSLRQGAYYGYTF TGTGCCAGCAGCCTTCGACAGGGGGCTTACTATGGCTACACCTTC
TRBD1 once TRBJ1-6 TRBV5-1 CASSLAGTGPSSYNSPLHF TGCGCCAGCAGCTTGGCCGGGACAGGGCCTAGCTCCTATAATTCACCCCTCCACTTT
- - TRBJ2-3 TRBV29-1 CSVVGTDTQYF TGCAGCGTTGTCGGGACTGATACGCAGTATTTT
- once TRBJ1-2 TRBV9 CASSPPTRGGYTF TGTGCCAGCAGCCCCCCTACCCGGGGTGGCTACACCTTC
- once TRBJ1-5 TRBV19 CASSTRGTNSNQPQHF TGTGCCAGTAGTACAAGGGGGACAAATAGCAATCAGCCCCAGCATTTT
TRBD1 - TRBJ2-5 TRBV5-5 CASSRQGARRGAWEQYF TGTGCCAGCAGCCGACAGGGGGCGAGACGGGGGGCCTGGGAGCAGTACTTC
- - TRBJ2-7 TRBV7-2 CASGRSSYEQYF TGTGCCAGCGGTAGGAGCTCCTACGAGCAGTACTTC
- - TRBJ1-2 TRBV5-1 CASSLSRGTGGYTF TGCGCCAGCAGCTTGTCCCGGGGAACCGGGGGCTACACCTTC
TRBD2 few TRBJ2-7 TRBV2 CASSVAGGPYEQYF TGTGCCAGCAGCGTAGCGGGAGGGCCCTACGAGCAGTACTTC
- - TRBJ2-5 TRBV7-8 CASSPLGETQYF TGTGCCAGCAGCCCACTAGGAGAGACCCAGTACTTC
TRBD1 - TRBJ1-1 TRBV5-1 CASTLTGGVANTEAFF TGCGCCAGCACTCTCACAGGGGGCGTAGCGAACACTGAAGCTTTCTTT
- - TRBJ2-5 TRBV5-1 CASSPDQETQYF TGCGCCAGCAGCCCGGACCAAGAGACCCAGTACTTC
TRBD2 - TRBJ2-4 TRBV14 CASSQAASGGFLAKNIQYF TGTGCCAGCAGCCAAGCGGCTAGCGGGGGCTTTCTAGCCAAAAACATTCAGTACTTC
- once TRBJ2-6 TRBV21-1 CASRFRLATQSRANVLTF TGTGCCAGCAGGTTTAGATTAGCTACACAAAGTCGGGCCAACGTCCTGACTTTC
TRBD1 - TRBJ2-7 TRBV10-3 CAISDPGLAGGKQYF TGTGCCATCAGTGATCCGGGGCTGGCAGGGGGTAAGCAGTACTTC
- - TRBJ1-3 TRBV6-5 CASTRGAAGNTIYF TGTGCCAGCACGCGGGGGGCTGCAGGAAACACCATATATTTT
TRBD2 once TRBJ2-1 TRBV5-1 CASSSPEFGEGRYNEQFF TGCGCCAGCAGCTCCCCGGAATTCGGGGAGGGCCGATACAATGAGCAGTTCTTC
- - TRBJ1-2 TRBV27 CASSQSRIRSSAGYTF TGTGCCAGCAGTCAGAGTCGCATACGGAGTTCTGCTGGCTACACCTTC
TRBD1 - TRBJ2-7 TRBV28 CASGSGQGMYEQYF TGTGCCAGCGGAAGCGGACAGGGGATGTACGAGCAGTACTTC
- few TRBJ2-3 TRBV11-3 CASSTIREGDTQYF TGTGCCAGCAGCACAATAAGAGAGGGAGATACGCAGTATTTT
TRBD2 - TRBJ2-7 TRBV27 CASSLKVSGSSYEQYF TGTGCCAGCAGTTTAAAGGTTAGCGGGAGCTCCTACGAGCAGTACTTC
- - TRBJ1-2 TRBV30 CAWSGDGSYGYTF TGTGCCTGGAGTGGAGACGGGAGCTATGGCTACACCTTC
TRBD1 - TRBJ1-1 TRBV7-2 CASSLTGGVNTEAFF TGTGCCAGCAGCTTAACAGGGGGTGTGAACACTGAAGCTTTCTTT
TRBD1 - TRBJ1-5 TRBV27 CASRPDRASIGNQPQHF TGTGCCAGCAGACCCGACAGGGCAAGTATCGGCAATCAGCCCCAGCATTTT
- - TRBJ1-1 TRBV6-6 CASSVGTAEAFF TGTGCCAGCTCAGTCGGGACTGCTGAAGCTTTCTTT
TRBD1 - TRBJ2-7 TRBV18 CASSPSSGTVYEQYF TGTGCCAGCTCACCTTCATCCGGGACAGTCTACGAGCAGTACTTC
TRBD1 - TRBJ2-1 TRBV7-3 CASSSSGTGSNEQFF TGTGCCAGCAGCTCATCCGGGACAGGCAGTAATGAGCAGTTCTTC
TRBD1 - TRBJ2-1 TRBV18 CASSLSRTGLNEQFF TGTGCCAGCTCACTATCGAGGACAGGGCTTAATGAGCAGTTCTTC
- - TRBJ2-1 TRBV7-9 CASSLTTLGLPVNEQFF TGTGCCAGCAGCCTAACCACTTTGGGACTCCCAGTAAATGAGCAGTTCTTC
TRBD2 - TRBJ2-2 TRBV7-3 CASSFSAGDELFF TGTGCCAGCAGCTTTTCCGCGGGAGATGAGCTGTTTTTT
- - TRBJ1-2 TRBV5-1 CASSLLTENYGYTF TGCGCCAGCAGCTTATTGACGGAGAACTATGGCTACACCTTC
TRBD1 - TRBJ2-3 TRBV27 CASSQDRGDTQYF TGTGCCAGCAGTCAAGACAGGGGGGATACGCAGTATTTT